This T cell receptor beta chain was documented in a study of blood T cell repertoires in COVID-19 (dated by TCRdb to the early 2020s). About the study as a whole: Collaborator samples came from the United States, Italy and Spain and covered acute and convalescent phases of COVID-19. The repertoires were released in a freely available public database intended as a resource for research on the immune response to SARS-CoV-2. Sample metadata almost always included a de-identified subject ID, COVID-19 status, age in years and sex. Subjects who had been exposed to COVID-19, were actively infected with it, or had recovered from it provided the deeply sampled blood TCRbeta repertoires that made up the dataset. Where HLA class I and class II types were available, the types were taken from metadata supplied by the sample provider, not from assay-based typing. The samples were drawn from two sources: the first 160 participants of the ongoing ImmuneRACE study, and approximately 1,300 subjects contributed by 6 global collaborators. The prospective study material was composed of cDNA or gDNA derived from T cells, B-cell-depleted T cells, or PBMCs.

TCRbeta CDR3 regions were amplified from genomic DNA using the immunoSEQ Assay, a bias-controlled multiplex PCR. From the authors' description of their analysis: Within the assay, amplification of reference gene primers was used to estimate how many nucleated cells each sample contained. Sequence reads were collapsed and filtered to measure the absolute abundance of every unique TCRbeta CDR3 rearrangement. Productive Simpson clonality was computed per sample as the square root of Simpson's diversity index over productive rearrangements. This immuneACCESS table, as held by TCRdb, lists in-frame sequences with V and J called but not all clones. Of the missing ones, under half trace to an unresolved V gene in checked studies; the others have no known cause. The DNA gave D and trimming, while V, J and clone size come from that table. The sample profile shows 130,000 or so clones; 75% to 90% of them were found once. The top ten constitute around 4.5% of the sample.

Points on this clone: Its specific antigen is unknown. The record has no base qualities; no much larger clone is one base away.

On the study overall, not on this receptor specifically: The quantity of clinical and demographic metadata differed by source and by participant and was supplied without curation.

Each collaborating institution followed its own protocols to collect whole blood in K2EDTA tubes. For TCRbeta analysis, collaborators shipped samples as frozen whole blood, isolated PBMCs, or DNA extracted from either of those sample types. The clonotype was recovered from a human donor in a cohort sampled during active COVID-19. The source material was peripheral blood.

The CDR3: CASSFGVGNIQYF. In nucleotides, the sequence is TGTGCCAGCAGTTTCGGGGTAGGGAACATTCAGTACTTC. The rearrangement joined TRBV27 to TRBJ2-4, and perhaps TRBD2 as D gene, on 5 matching bases. CDR1 MNHEY and CDR2 SMNVEV were looked up in the germline V gene (reference sequence). The CDR3 holds 13 amino acids from the cysteine to the phenylalanine. The entry retains the CDR3 DNA only, 39 bases that are in frame from base 1. Between the V and J ends, shortened by 3 bases and 7 bases respectively, the junction contains 10 bases.